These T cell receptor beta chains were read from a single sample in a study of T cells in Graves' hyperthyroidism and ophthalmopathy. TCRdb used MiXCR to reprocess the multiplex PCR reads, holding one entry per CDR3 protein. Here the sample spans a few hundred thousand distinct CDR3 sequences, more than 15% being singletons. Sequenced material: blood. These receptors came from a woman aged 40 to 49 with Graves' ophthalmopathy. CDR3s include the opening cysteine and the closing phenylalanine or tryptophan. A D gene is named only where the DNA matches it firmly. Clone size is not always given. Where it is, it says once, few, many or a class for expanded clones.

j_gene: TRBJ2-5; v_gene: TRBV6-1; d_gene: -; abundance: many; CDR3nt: TGTGCCAGCAGTTGGGGTACAGAAGAGACCCAGTACTTC; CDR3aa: CASSWGTEETQYF
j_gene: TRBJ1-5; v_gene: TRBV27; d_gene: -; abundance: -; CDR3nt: TGTGCCAGTGGGTGGGTTAATCAGCCCCAGCATTTT; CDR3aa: CASGWVNQPQHF
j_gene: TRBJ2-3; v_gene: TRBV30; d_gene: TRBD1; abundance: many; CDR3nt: TGTGCCTGGAAAACAAGGGGGCGAAGCACAGATACGCAGTATTTT; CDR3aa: CAWKTRGRSTDTQYF
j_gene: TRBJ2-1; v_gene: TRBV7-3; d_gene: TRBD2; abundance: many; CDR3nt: TGTGCCAGCAGCTCCCAGCGGGGGGGCCTTGGGAATGAGCAGTTCTTC; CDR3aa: CASSSQRGGLGNEQFF
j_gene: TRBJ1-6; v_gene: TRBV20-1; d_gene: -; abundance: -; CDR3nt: TGCAGTGCTAGAGATCAGGCGGTTAGCTCAACTTATTATTCACCCCTCCACTTT; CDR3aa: CSARDQAVSSTYYSPLHF
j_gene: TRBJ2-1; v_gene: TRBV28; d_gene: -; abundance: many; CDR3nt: TGTGCCAGCAGGCCTTCGGGAGAGGATGAGCAGTTCTTC; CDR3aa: CASRPSGEDEQFF
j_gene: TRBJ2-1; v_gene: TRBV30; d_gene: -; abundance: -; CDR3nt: TGTGCCTGGAGTAGGGGGGAAAATGAGCAGTTCTTC; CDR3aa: CAWSRGENEQFF
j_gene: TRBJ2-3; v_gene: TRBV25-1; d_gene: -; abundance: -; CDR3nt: TGTGCCAGCAGTGAATCAGGCAGGGTGGGGGATACGCAGTATTTT; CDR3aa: CASSESGRVGDTQYF
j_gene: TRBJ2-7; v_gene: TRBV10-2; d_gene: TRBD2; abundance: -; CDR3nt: TGCGCCAGCCTTCCCAGAACGGGAGGGGGCTACGAGCAGTACTTC; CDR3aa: CASLPRTGGGYEQYF
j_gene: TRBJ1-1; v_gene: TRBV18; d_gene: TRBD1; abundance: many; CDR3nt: TGTGCCAGCTCAGAAAGGGGACAGGGGAGGTCTGAAGCTTTCTTT; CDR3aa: CASSERGQGRSEAFF
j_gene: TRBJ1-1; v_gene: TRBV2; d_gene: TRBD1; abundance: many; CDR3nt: TGTGCCAGCGAGGGGCAGGGGGCGTTGACTGAAGCTTTCTTT; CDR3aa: CASEGQGALTEAFF
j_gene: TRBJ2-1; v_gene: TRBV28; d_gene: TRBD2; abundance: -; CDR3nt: TGTGCCAGCACCTTAGGACTAGCGGGAGGTCGAAATGAGCAGTTCTTC; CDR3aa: CASTLGLAGGRNEQFF
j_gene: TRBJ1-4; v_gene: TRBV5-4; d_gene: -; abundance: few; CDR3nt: TGTGCCAGCAGCCTGGACGGGGGCCTCGGAAAACTGTTTTTT; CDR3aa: CASSLDGGLGKLFF
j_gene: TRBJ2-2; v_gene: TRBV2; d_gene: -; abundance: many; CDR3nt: TGTGCCAGCAATCCGGGACGAGGCCCCGGGGAGCTGTTTTTT; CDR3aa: CASNPGRGPGELFF
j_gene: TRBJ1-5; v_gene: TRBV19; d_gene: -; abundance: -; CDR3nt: TGTGCCAGTAGTAAGGGGATGGGTCAGCCCCAGCATTTT; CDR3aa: CASSKGMGQPQHF
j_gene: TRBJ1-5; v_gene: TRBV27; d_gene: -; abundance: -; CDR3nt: TGTGCCAGCAGTTTAAAGGACCCGAGAACCGGCAGCAATCAGCCCCAGCATTTT; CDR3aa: CASSLKDPRTGSNQPQHF
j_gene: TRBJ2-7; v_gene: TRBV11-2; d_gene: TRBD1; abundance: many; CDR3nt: TGTGCCAGCAGCTACTACAGGGGCGCCTACGAGCAGTACTTC; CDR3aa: CASSYYRGAYEQYF
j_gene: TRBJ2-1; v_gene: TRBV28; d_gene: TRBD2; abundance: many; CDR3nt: TGTGCCAGCCGATCCGGGACTAGCGGGAACTACAATGAGCAGTTCTTC; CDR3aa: CASRSGTSGNYNEQFF
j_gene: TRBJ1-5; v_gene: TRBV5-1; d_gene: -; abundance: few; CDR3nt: TGCGCCAGCAGCTCATCCCCGGGGGAGCCCCAGCATTTT; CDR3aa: CASSSSPGEPQHF
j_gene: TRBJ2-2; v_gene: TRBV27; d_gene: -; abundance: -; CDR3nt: TGTGCCAGCAGTTCGGGACCCGCGAACACCGGGGAGCTGTTTTTT; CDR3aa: CASSSGPANTGELFF
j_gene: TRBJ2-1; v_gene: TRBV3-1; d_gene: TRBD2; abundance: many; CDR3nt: TGTGCCAGCAGCCTAACATCTAGCGGGGGGGCGCGTGAGCAGTTCTTC; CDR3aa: CASSLTSSGGAREQFF
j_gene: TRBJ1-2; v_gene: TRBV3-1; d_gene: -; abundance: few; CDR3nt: TGTGCCAGCAGCCAAGCAGAAGACGCCTATGGCTACACCTTC; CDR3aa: CASSQAEDAYGYTF
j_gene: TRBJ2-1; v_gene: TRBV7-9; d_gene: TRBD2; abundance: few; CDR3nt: TGTGCCAGCAGCCCCCCGGGACTAGCGGGGGAGCAGTTCTTC; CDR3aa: CASSPPGLAGEQFF
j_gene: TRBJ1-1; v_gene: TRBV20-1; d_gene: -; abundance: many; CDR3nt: TGCAGTGCTACTCAGGGGAACACTGAAGCTTTCTTT; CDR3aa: CSATQGNTEAFF
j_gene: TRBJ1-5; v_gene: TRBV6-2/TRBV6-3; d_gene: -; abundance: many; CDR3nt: TGTGCCAGCAGTTACTTTGGACCCCAGCAGCCCCAGCATTTT; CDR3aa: CASSYFGPQQPQHF
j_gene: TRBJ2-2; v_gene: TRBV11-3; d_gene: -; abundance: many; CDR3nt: TGTGCCAGCAGCTTGGACGTCGGGGAGCTGTTTTTT; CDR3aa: CASSLDVGELFF
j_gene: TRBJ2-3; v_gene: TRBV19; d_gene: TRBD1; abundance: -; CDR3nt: TGTGCCAGTAGTATATGGACAGGGGGCACAGATACGCAGTATTTT; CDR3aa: CASSIWTGGTDTQYF
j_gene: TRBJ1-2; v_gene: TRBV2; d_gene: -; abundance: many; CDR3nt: TGTGCCAGCAGTCAGACAAGCTATGGCTACACCTTC; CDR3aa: CASSQTSYGYTF
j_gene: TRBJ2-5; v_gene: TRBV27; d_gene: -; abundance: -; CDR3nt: TGTGCCAGCAGATCAGGTACCCCAGAGACCCAGTACTTC; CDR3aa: CASRSGTPETQYF
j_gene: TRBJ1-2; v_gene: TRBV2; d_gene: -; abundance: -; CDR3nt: TGTGCCAGTGAAGGACAGAAGAACTATGGCTACACCTTC; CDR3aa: CASEGQKNYGYTF
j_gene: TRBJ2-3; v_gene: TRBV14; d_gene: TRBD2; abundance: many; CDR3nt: TGTGCCAGCAGCCAACCCGGGACTAGCAGGGGAACCACAGATACGCAGTATTTT; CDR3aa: CASSQPGTSRGTTDTQYF
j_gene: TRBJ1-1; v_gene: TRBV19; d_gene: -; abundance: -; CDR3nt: TGTGCCAGTAGTATAGCACAGATGAACACTGAAGCTTTCTTT; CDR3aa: CASSIAQMNTEAFF
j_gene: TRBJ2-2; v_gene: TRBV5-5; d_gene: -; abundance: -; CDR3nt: TGTGCCAGCAGCTTGTGGGGAAATCCCGGGGAGCTGTTTTTT; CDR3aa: CASSLWGNPGELFF
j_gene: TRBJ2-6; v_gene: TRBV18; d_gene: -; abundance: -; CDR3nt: TGTGCCAGCTCACCAGTCCGGACCGGTGGGGCCAACGTCCTGACTTTC; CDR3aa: CASSPVRTGGANVLTF
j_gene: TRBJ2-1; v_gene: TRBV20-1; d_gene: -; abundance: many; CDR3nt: TGCAGTGCTAGAGATACCCTTAGGCACTCCTACAATGAGCAGTTCTTC; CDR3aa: CSARDTLRHSYNEQFF
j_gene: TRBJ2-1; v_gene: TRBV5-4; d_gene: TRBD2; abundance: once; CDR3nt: TGTGCCAGCAGCCCCACCGCGTCTAGCGGGTTCGATGAGCAGTTCTTC; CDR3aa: CASSPTASSGFDEQFF
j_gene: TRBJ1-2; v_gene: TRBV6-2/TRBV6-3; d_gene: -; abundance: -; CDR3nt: TGTGCCAGCATGCCACTCCCCGGGGACTATGGCTACACCTTC; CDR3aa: CASMPLPGDYGYTF
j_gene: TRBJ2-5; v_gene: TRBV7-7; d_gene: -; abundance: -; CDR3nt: TGTGCTAGCAGCTTAGATTTCAGAGAGACCCAGTACTTC; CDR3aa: CASSLDFRETQYF
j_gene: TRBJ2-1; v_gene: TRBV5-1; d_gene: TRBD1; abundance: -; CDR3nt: TGCGCCAGCAGCTTGGGAACAGGGGGCTTTGGGAATGAGCAGTTCTTC; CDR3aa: CASSLGTGGFGNEQFF
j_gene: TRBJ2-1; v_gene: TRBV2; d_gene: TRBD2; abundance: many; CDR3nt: TGTGCCAGCAGGGGACTAGCGGTCGGTAGTGAGCAGTTCTTC; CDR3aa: CASRGLAVGSEQFF
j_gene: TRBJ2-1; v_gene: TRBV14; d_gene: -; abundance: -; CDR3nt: TGTGCCAGCAGCCAAGTCCCGGAAACCCGGAAGGATGAGCAGTTCTTC; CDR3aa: CASSQVPETRKDEQFF
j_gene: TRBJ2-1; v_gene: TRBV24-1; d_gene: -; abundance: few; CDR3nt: TGTGCCACCAGTGATTCCGCCCCAGCGAGGGGGGGCCGGTTCTTC; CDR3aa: CATSDSAPARGGRFF
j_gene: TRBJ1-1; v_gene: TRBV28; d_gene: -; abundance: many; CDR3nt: TGTGCCAGCAGTTTTGACGGTGAAGCTTTCTTT; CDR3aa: CASSFDGEAFF
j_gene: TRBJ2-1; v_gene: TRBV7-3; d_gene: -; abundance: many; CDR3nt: TGTGCCAGCAGCTCCGGGGATGAGCAGTTCTTC; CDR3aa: CASSSGDEQFF
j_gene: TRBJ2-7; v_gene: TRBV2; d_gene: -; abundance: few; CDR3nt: TGTGCCAGCAGCGGGACACTTACCTACGAGCAGTACTTC; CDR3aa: CASSGTLTYEQYF
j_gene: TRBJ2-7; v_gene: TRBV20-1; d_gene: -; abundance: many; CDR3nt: TGCAGTGCTACGATCCCTGACAGGTCCTCCTACGAGCAGTACTTC; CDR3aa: CSATIPDRSSYEQYF
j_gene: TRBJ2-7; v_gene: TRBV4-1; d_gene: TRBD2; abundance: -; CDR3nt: TGCGCCAGCAGCCAGTCTAGCGGGAGCACCTACGAGCAGTACTTC; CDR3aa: CASSQSSGSTYEQYF
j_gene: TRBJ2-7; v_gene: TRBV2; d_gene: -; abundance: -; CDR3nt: TGTGCCAGCAGTATCTCACTCTGGAGGAGGTACGAGCAGTACTTC; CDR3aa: CASSISLWRRYEQYF
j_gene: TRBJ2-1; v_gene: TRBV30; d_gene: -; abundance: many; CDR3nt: TGTGCCTGGAGTACAGGGTCTGGGGGGGTTGAGCAGTTCTTC; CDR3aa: CAWSTGSGGVEQFF
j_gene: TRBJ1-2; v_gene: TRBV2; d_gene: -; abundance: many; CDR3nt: TGTGCCAGCAGTGGCGGTCAGGGGAACTATGGCTACACCTTC; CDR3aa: CASSGGQGNYGYTF
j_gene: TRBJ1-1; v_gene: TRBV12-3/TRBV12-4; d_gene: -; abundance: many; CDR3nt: TGTGCCAGCAGCAAAAGACAGATGAACACTGAAGCTTTCTTT; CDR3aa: CASSKRQMNTEAFF
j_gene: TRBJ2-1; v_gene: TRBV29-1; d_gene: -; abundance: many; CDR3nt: TGCAGCGTTGAAGATCACAGCTCCCCCTCCTACAATGAGCAGTTCTTC; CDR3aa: CSVEDHSSPSYNEQFF